This TCR beta chain emerged from a study of patients and donors after allogeneic stem cell transplantation. One entry per CDR3 protein results from TCRdb running MiXCR on the RT-PCR reads. The table lists roughly 880,000 distinct CDR3 sequences, under 20% of them singletons. Germline loops: CDR1 SGHRS, CDR2 YFSETQ. The CDR3 totals 13 residues. V was shortened by 5 bases and J by 10 bases, with 18 bases between the two germline ends. The sample taken for sequencing was blood, either unsorted or a sorted T cell fraction (not recorded which). The source of this sequence is a human donor who was either an allogeneic HSCT recipient or a stem cell or donor lymphocyte infusion donor (not recorded which). It is not recorded whose cells these are; they may come from a transplant donor. The genes are TRBV5-1 and TRBJ1-1; weak D call: TRBD1 (6 bases). This chain's CDR3 is CASSGHGGLVAFF. The CDR3 nucleotides are TGCGCCAGCAGTGGACACGGGGGGCTGGTAGCTTTCTTT. The variable domain in full, with the rest retrieved from reference TRBV5-1 and TRBJ1-1, is KAGVTQTPRYLIKTRGQQVTLSCSPISGHRSVSWYQQTPGQGLQFLFEYFSETQRNKGNFPGRFSGRQFSNSRSEMNVSTLELGDSALYLCASSGHGGLVAFFGQGTRLTVV.